This entry concerns a single T cell receptor beta chain. Its antigen is undetermined. Germline trimming cut 4 bases from V and 0 bases from J; bases unmatched to any gene: 8. The CDR3 spans 16 residues. CDR1 and CDR2 (germline): MGHRA, YSYEKL. The data were obtained in a study of shared clonotypes between healthy human individuals. Sequencing used immunoSEQ multiplex PCR; TCRdb keeps in-frame clones, though not all of them. Of around 650,000 clones listed, about 96% are singletons. Study findings and constraints: Sampling involved blood alone; tissue repertoires likely differ. Across several donors, naive CD4 shared 5% to 6.5%, naive CD8 more than 3%, memory CD4 roughly 2.2%, memory CD8 0.35% to 0.5%. It was the few donors that limited the genetic and exposure-history diversity represented.

The naive CD8 population came from CD45RO-negative cells selected for CCR7, without terminally differentiated effector memory CD45RA+ cells. V gene TRBV4-1 combines with J gene TRBJ1-2; 7 nucleotides match TRBD1. This receptor was taken from a woman younger than 45 in good health. Sequenced input: naive CD8+ T cells sorted from blood. The CDR3 DNA follows: TGCGCCAGCAGCCTGCGGACAGGCCTTACTAACTATGGCTACACCTTC. This codes for CASSLRTGLTNYGYTF.